The 5 T cell receptor beta chains presented below share a single source sample, sequenced in a study of T cell repertoires in cytomegalovirus infection. A single record per CDR3 protein comes from TCRdb applying MiXCR to the reads. The data show roughly 500,000 distinct CDR3 sequences, 11% seen once. The specimen was PBMCs. Receptors originate from a human donor in good health (CMV status not recorded). Some clones in this sample may be carry-over from other donors' samples.

This clonotype appeared a few times. J is TRBJ2-7 and V is TRBV4-1; D is uncertain. The CDR3 length is 12 residues. Trimming pared 5 bases from V and 6 bases from J, leaving 11 bases between. Germline V gene lookup returns CDR1 MGHRA and CDR2 YSYEKL. CDR3 in amino acids: CASSGIGSEQYF. Here the CDR3 DNA reads TGCGCCAGCAGCGGAATCGGAAGCGAGCAGTACTTC.

In the case of this clonotype: A much larger clone is a single base away; this may be a read error. The chain joins TRBV7-4 to TRBJ1-5; D is perhaps TRBD1 (6 bases). The CDR3 runs 15 residues. The germline CDR1 and CDR2 sequences are SGHVT and SQSDAQ. Trimming took 5 bases from V and 5 from J, leaving 16 bases between them. The CDR3 coding sequence is TGTGCCAGCAGCGGATCCCGGGACAATTATCAGCCCCAGCATTTT. It is translated as CASSGSRDNYQPQHF.

The sample holds many counts of this clonotype. The chain couples TRBV7-2 to TRBJ1-6; D remains ambiguous. The ends were cut back, 4 bases at V and 1 base at J, with 11 bases in the middle. Germline V CDR1 and CDR2: SGHTA, FQGNSA. This CDR3 has 16 amino acids. In nucleotides, the CDR3 is TGTGCCAGCAGCTCCCCCCGGGGTTCCTATAATTCACCCCTCCACTTT. The encoded protein is CASSSPRGSYNSPLHF. The whole variable domain, remainder taken from reference TRBV7-2 and TRBJ1-6, is GAGVSQSPSNKVTEKGKDVELRCDPISGHTALYWYRQSLGQGLEFLIYFQGNSAPDKSGLPSDRFSAERTGGSVSTLTIQRTQQEDSAVYLCASSSPRGSYNSPLHFGNGTRLTVT.

This clonotype was detected ten times or more. V and J are TRBV7-3 and TRBJ2-2; 8 bases fit TRBD2. The V segment lost 5 bases and the J segment 1 base; nucleotides outside the gene matches: 9. The V gene's germline CDR1 is SGHTA and CDR2 FQGTGA. The CDR3 contains 17 residues. CDR3 DNA: TGTGCCAGCAGCCCAAACCCCACTAGCGGGAACACCGGGGAGCTGTTTTTT. Its protein is CASSPNPTSGNTGELFF. Looking up the rest from reference TRBV7-3 and TRBJ2-2 gives the full variable domain: GAGVSQTPSNKVTEKGKYVELRCDPISGHTALYWYRQSLGQGPEFLIYFQGTGAADDSGLPNDRFFAVRPEGSVSTLKIQRTERGDSAVYLCASSPNPTSGNTGELFFGEGSRLTVL.

In this sample, this clonotype turned up many times. DNA of the CDR3: TGTGCCAGCAGCACCCTGAAGGTAGCGGGGGCTGATACGCAGTATTTT. Its protein product is CASSTLKVAGADTQYF. This sequence joins TRBV7-2 and TRBJ2-3; TRBD2 matches at 9 bases. Looked up from germline, CDR1 is SGHTA and CDR2 is FQGNSA. The trim removed 5 bases at V and 6 bases at J, leaving 12 bases unmatched. This CDR3 has 16 residues.